This T cell receptor (beta chain) was identified in a study of blood T cells in healthy people across ages. The CDR3 length is 8 residues. PBMCs were isolated at a quantity of at least 6 million per sample. Using a J-beta primer mix together with a sample-barcoded 5' primer, a second PCR was run for about 7 to 12 cycles. TCRdb passed the 5' RACE reads through MiXCR, listing each CDR3 protein once. The table includes some 800,000 distinct CDR3 sequences, around two fifths detected once. The V and J genes are TRBV3-2 and TRBJ1-6. TRBV3-2 is labeled a pseudogene. Input material: blood. This sequence originates from a man aged 55 to 70 in good health. Here the CDR3 reads CARYNLHF. CDR3 DNA: TGTGCCAGATATAACCTCCACTTT.